Listed here is a single TCR beta chain. The CDR3 contains 12 residues. The V and J ends lost 10 bases and 5 bases respectively, with 14 bases between them. CDR1 SGDLS and CDR2 YYNGEE come from the germline V gene. This entry belongs to a study of STAT5B mutations in CD4+ large granular lymphocyte leukemia. Only in-frame clones appear in the TCRdb table, and some are missing; sequencing was by immunoSEQ multiplex PCR. The sample includes around 38,000 clones, around 90% seen only once; the top ten take less than 3.5%. This sequence was found in a human donor in good health. This rearrangement joins TRBV9 to TRBJ2-3; D gene ambiguous. Sequenced input: CD4+ T cells from blood buffy coats. The CDR3 DNA sequence: TGTGCCTCCCGGTCACCGGGAGATACGCAGTATTTT. Amino acid sequence: CASRSPGDTQYF.